One sample yielded the 23 T cell receptor beta chains listed below, sequenced in a study of cytomegalovirus exposure and HLA in healthy donors. TCRdb's copy holds only in-frame clones and misses some; the assay was immunoSEQ multiplex PCR. In the table there are around 170,000 clones, 85% of which are singletons. Sequenced: PBMCs. The receptors shown here come from a man aged 18 to 30 in good health and CMV-seropositive.

The rearrangement joins TRBV19 to TRBJ1-5; D is ambiguous. Germline V lookup: CDR1 LNHDA, CDR2 SQIVND (reference sequence). The CDR3 sequence is 17 residues long. Trimming removed 2 bases from V and 4 bases from J, with 18 bases in between. The CDR3 DNA follows: TGTGCCAGTAGTATAAAGAAGAGAGGGCTTTGGAATCAGCCCCAGCATTTT. The encoded protein is CASSIKKRGLWNQPQHF.

This clone was recorded once. This chain connects TRBV7-7 to TRBJ2-7; D ambiguous. The V gene's germline CDR1 is SSHAT and CDR2 FNYEAQ (reference sequence). Trimming removed 1 base at V and 3 bases at J, with 7 bases between. This CDR3 region has 13 residues. CDR3 sequence (DNA): TGTGCCAGCAGCTTAGGAAACGGCTACGAGCAGTACTTC. Its protein product is CASSLGNGYEQYF.

The V call is TRBV11-3, the J call TRBJ1-1, with 9 bases fitting TRBD1. The ends lost 5 bases at V and 8 bases at J; junction bases unmatched: 6. Germline V CDR1 and CDR2: SGHNT, YENEEA. The CDR3 spans 13 residues. The CDR3 DNA sequence: TGTGCCAGCAGCCCGGGACAGGGTCGAGAAGCTTTCTTT. Protein: CASSPGQGREAFF.

CDR3 coding DNA: TGTGCCAGCAGTTACTCCCCAAACGGGGGGGCTGATGAGCAGTTCTTC. This translates into CASSYSPNGGADEQFF. The rearrangement uses TRBV6-5 and TRBJ2-1; 8 bases fit TRBD2. The V gene's germline CDR1 is MNHEY and CDR2 SVGAGI. The CDR3 sequence is 16 residues long. V dropped 0 bases and J dropped 8; count of bases not matched to a gene: 9.

The J gene is TRBJ2-2, the V gene TRBV5-1, with D perhaps matching TRBD1 (5 bases). V was pared by 0 bases and J by 7 bases, with 13 bases between. The germline V gene has CDR1 SGHRS and CDR2 YFSETQ. This CDR3 is 15 amino acids long. CDR3: CASSLVAGLGGELFF. The CDR3 DNA is TGCGCCAGCAGCTTGGTAGCAGGGTTAGGCGGGGAGCTGTTTTTT.

This chain uses TRBV5-1 with TRBJ2-7; D is unclear. The CDR3 runs to 16 residues. CDR1 and CDR2 (germline): SGHRS, YFSETQ. Between the trimmed V and J ends, which lost 1 base and 5 bases, there was a span of 19 bases. For the CDR3, the DNA is TGCGCCAGCAGCTTGTTAGAAGGCGAAGCGTCCAACGAGCAGTACTTC. It encodes CASSLLEGEASNEQYF.

The rearrangement joins TRBV28 to TRBJ2-7; 7 positions agree with TRBD1. Losses at the gene ends were 6 bases for V and 3 bases for J; bases not matched to a gene: 14. Germline V gene data show CDR1 as MDHEN and CDR2 as SYDVKM. CDR3 size: 16 residues. CDR3 sequence: CASSSWTGRTFYEQYF. In DNA form, the CDR3 reads TGTGCCAGCAGCTCCTGGACAGGCCGAACCTTCTACGAGCAGTACTTC.

The chain has TRBV28 and TRBJ1-2; perhaps TRBD1 as D (6 bases). The V gene lost 3 bases and the J gene lost 0 bases, with 17 bases spanning the gap. The CDR3 runs to 17 residues. The germline V gene encodes CDR1 MDHEN and CDR2 SYDVKM. Written as DNA, the CDR3 is TGTGCCAGCAGTTTCTACAGGGTTTCGGCCCCTAACTATGGCTACACCTTC. Its translation: CASSFYRVSAPNYGYTF.

The chain uses TRBV5-6 and TRBJ1-1, with a tentative D call TRBD1 (5 bases). V lost 4 bases, J lost 3 bases, and 13 bases lay in between. The CDR3 runs to 14 residues. Looked up from germline, CDR1 is SGHDT and CDR2 is YYEEEE. CDR3 loop: CASSPSGGYTEAFF. CDR3 sequence (DNA): TGTGCCAGCAGCCCATCCGGGGGGTACACTGAAGCTTTCTTT.

The chain has TRBV10-1 and TRBJ2-1; 11 nucleotides line up with TRBD2. V shed 4 bases, J shed 4 bases, and the junction held 9 bases outside the gene matches. This CDR3 has 17 residues. Germline V lookup: CDR1 WNHNN, CDR2 SYGVQD (reference sequence). CDR3: CASSAGTSGNLYNEQFF. CDR3 DNA sequence: TGCGCCAGCAGTGCTGGGACTAGCGGAAACCTTTACAATGAGCAGTTCTTC.

The V gene is TRBV25-1, the J gene TRBJ1-4, with 8 bases aligning to TRBD1. Per germline, CDR1 MGHDK and CDR2 SYGVNS. With 5 bases clipped from V and 7 bases from J, the junction kept 3 bases outside the gene matches. This CDR3 has 13 residues. The CDR3 DNA is TGTGCCAGCAGTAGACAGGGGCCTGAAAAACTGTTTTTT. This encodes CASSRQGPEKLFF.

Ten or more counts support this clone. The rearrangement links TRBV2 to TRBJ1-4, with D possibly being TRBD1 (6 bases). This CDR3 is 15 amino acids long. The V end lost 5 bases, the J end lost 5 bases, and 15 bases lay between the germline ends. Germline V gene lookup returns CDR1 SNHLY and CDR2 FYNNEI. The CDR3 DNA reads as TGTGCCAGCAGTCCTGACGGGGGGCCCAATGAAAAACTGTTTTTT. It yields the protein CASSPDGGPNEKLFF.

On this clone: Other DNA sequences in the same sample also yield this CDR3. The V gene is TRBV18, the J gene TRBJ1-1; D perhaps matches TRBD1 (5 bases). Germline values: CDR1 KGHSH, CDR2 LQKENI. This CDR3 has 13 amino acids. V was pared by 2 bases and J by 4 bases, with 8 bases between. CDR3 bases: TGTGCCAGCTCACCAACGGGGGTCACTGAAGCTTTCTTT. Amino acid sequence: CASSPTGVTEAFF.

The chain uses TRBV18 and TRBJ1-6; 8 bases line up with TRBD1. V was pared by 5 bases and J by 10 bases, with 7 bases of the junction left unmatched. Germline assignment: CDR1 KGHSH and CDR2 LQKENI. The CDR3 length is 14 residues. DNA of the CDR3: TGTGCCAGCTCAGCGGACAGGGCCCGATCACCCCTCCACTTT. Residues: CASSADRARSPLHF.

This sequence joins TRBV28 and TRBJ2-7, with D perhaps matching TRBD2 (6 bases). This CDR3 comprises 16 residues. Germline V gene sequence: CDR1 MDHEN, CDR2 SYDVKM. Deletions cut 6 bases from V and 4 bases from J, with 22 bases between. CDR3 coding DNA: TGTGCCAGCAGCCCACGGGCGGGGAAGAGCATATACGAGCAGTACTTC. Translated: CASSPRAGKSIYEQYF. The variable domain in full, with the rest retrieved from reference TRBV28 and TRBJ2-7, is DVKVTQSSRYLVKRTGEKVFLECVQDMDHENMFWYRQDPGLGLRLIYFSYDVKMKEKGDIPEGYSVSREKKERFSLILESASTNQTSMYLCASSPRAGKSIYEQYFGPGTRLTVT.

This clone was recorded only once. The chain uses TRBV15 and TRBJ1-1; maybe TRBD1 (6 bases). V shed 8 bases and J shed 3 bases, with 19 bases lying between them. This CDR3 is built from 15 residues. Germline V CDR1 and CDR2: LNHNV, YYDKDF (reference sequence). Here the CDR3 DNA reads TGTGCCACCCGAGGGTCAGGGGCGGCGGACACTGAAGCTTTCTTT. Its translation is CATRGSGAADTEAFF.

In its sample, this clone was seen once. The chain recombines TRBV11-1 with TRBJ2-3; weak D call: TRBD1 (6 bases). Trimming took 5 bases from V and 6 from J, leaving 6 bases between them. CDR3 length: 11 amino acids. Germline CDR1 SGHAT, CDR2 FQDESV (reference sequence). The CDR3 region has the DNA TGTGCCAGCAGCCAGGGGGATACGCAGTATTTT. Amino acids: CASSQGDTQYF.

V usage is TRBV28 and J usage is TRBJ1-1; 10 positions agree with TRBD1. CDR1 and CDR2 (germline): MDHEN, SYDVKM. Trimming at V came to 5 bases and at J to 10 bases, leaving 4 bases not matched to a gene. The CDR3 extends over 12 amino acids. CDR3 nucleotide sequence: TGTGCCAGCAGTACGAGGGACAGGGGAGCTTTCTTT. Translated, it gives CASSTRDRGAFF.

V gene TRBV28 combines with J gene TRBJ1-6; weak D call: TRBD1 (6 bases). Germline CDR1 reads MDHEN; CDR2 reads SYDVKM. The CDR3 has 14 amino acids. Trimming took off 5 bases at V and 9 bases at J, with 14 bases between the two ends. This CDR3 is CASSPTGFGSPLHF. The CDR3, as DNA: TGTGCCAGCAGTCCTACAGGGTTCGGTTCACCCCTCCACTTT.

This chain connects TRBV30 to TRBJ1-4; D gene ambiguous. The ends were cut back, 1 base at V and 10 bases at J, with 16 bases in the middle. This CDR3 contains 14 residues. Germline loops: CDR1 GTSNPN, CDR2 SVGIG (reference sequence). CDR3 in DNA: TGTGCCTGGAGTGCTGGGGAGGGCAGAGGAAAACTGTTTTTT. Its translation is CAWSAGEGRGKLFF.

V usage is TRBV29-1 and J usage is TRBJ2-1, with D maybe TRBD2 (6 bases). With 4 bases removed from V and 10 bases from J, the gap between germline ends came to 8 bases. This CDR3 has 10 amino acids. CDR1 is SQVTM and CDR2 is ANQGSEA in the germline V gene. The CDR3 coding sequence is TGCAGCGTTGGAAGCGGGGAGCAGTTCTTC. It codes for CSVGSGEQFF.

The V gene is TRBV6-6, the J gene TRBJ2-5; perhaps TRBD1 as D (9 bases). The CDR3 runs to 14 residues. Germline CDR1 reads MNHNY; CDR2 reads SVGAGI (reference sequence). V lost 5 bases to trimming and J lost 5 bases, with 15 bases between them. DNA for the CDR3: TGTGCCAGCAGTACAGGGGGCGGGGGGGAGACCCAGTACTTC. Its translation is CASSTGGGGETQYF.

The count of this clone is one. The chain has TRBV6-1 and TRBJ1-2; 9 bases map to TRBD1. The CDR3 covers 15 residues. CDR1 and CDR2 (germline): MNHNS, SASEGT. V lost 9 bases and J lost 3; bases outside the gene matches: 11. CDR3 nucleotide sequence: TGTGCCAGTCATCCCGGGACAGGGTCTTACTATGGCTACACCTTC. It translates to CASHPGTGSYYGYTF.